Listed below are T cell receptor beta chains from one sample, sequenced in a study of monozygotic twins with inflammatory bowel disease. TCRdb re-called the 5' RACE reads; every CDR3 protein appears as one record, without DNA. The listing contains roughly 320,000 distinct CDR3 sequences. Sample: blood. The source is a human donor with ulcerative colitis or Crohn's disease, or a healthy co-twin of an affected twin (not recorded which). CDR3s include the opening cysteine and the closing phenylalanine or tryptophan. Fields, in order: J gene, V gene, CDR3 protein.

J gene: TRBJ2-2
V gene: TRBV5-5
CDR3 protein: CASSSFGARTGELFF

J gene: TRBJ2-3
V gene: TRBV5-1
CDR3 protein: CASSFLSGEDPTDTQYF

J gene: TRBJ2-5
V gene: TRBV9
CDR3 protein: CASLIDRYQETQYF

J gene: TRBJ2-1
V gene: TRBV5-1
CDR3 protein: CASSLAFGNEQFF

J gene: TRBJ2-5
V gene: TRBV5-5
CDR3 protein: CASSFVQGEETQYF

J gene: TRBJ1-1
V gene: TRBV27
CDR3 protein: CASTPWTAKPCGAFF

J gene: TRBJ2-2
V gene: TRBV7-3
CDR3 protein: CASSFANTGELFF

J gene: TRBJ1-5
V gene: TRBV12-3/TRBV12-4
CDR3 protein: CASSSGGKDNQPQHF

J gene: TRBJ2-1
V gene: TRBV19
CDR3 protein: CASTGAGGALNEQFF

J gene: TRBJ2-7
V gene: TRBV15
CDR3 protein: CATSSGGLFAYEQYF

J gene: TRBJ1-6
V gene: TRBV12-3/TRBV12-4
CDR3 protein: CASRGDNSPLHF

J gene: TRBJ2-7
V gene: TRBV5-1
CDR3 protein: CASSPWTSGGAYEQYF

J gene: TRBJ1-2
V gene: TRBV6-2/TRBV6-3
CDR3 protein: CASRQPGGYGYGYTF

J gene: TRBJ2-7
V gene: TRBV6-1
CDR3 protein: CASAGTVMTYEQYF

J gene: TRBJ1-2
V gene: TRBV30
CDR3 protein: CAWSLGSTNYGYTF

J gene: TRBJ1-5
V gene: TRBV10-2
CDR3 protein: CASSLGDRNQPQHF

J gene: TRBJ2-2
V gene: TRBV20-1
CDR3 protein: CSGQVPGELFF

J gene: TRBJ2-5
V gene: TRBV27
CDR3 protein: CASSLNRDRGRETQYF

J gene: TRBJ2-3
V gene: TRBV7-2
CDR3 protein: CASSHSGPDTQYF

J gene: TRBJ2-7
V gene: TRBV20-1
CDR3 protein: CSATTGESSYEQYF

J gene: TRBJ2-1
V gene: TRBV7-2
CDR3 protein: CASSFRYTAGGNEQFF

J gene: TRBJ2-7
V gene: TRBV12-3/TRBV12-4
CDR3 protein: CASSEVPYEQYF

J gene: TRBJ2-5
V gene: TRBV4-3
CDR3 protein: CASSQGAGMRVTQYF

J gene: TRBJ2-5
V gene: TRBV5-4
CDR3 protein: CASSPGRQGETQYF

J gene: TRBJ2-1
V gene: TRBV20-1
CDR3 protein: CSAMRAGTNEQFF

J gene: TRBJ2-6
V gene: TRBV4-3
CDR3 protein: CASSQESSSGANVLTF

J gene: TRBJ2-5
V gene: TRBV7-2
CDR3 protein: CASSLPQGGPQETQYF

J gene: TRBJ2-2
V gene: TRBV5-4
CDR3 protein: CASSLAGGAFGELFF

J gene: TRBJ1-2
V gene: TRBV25-1
CDR3 protein: CASSVGPGVYGYTF

J gene: TRBJ1-5
V gene: TRBV10-3
CDR3 protein: CAIREGHSNQPQHF

J gene: TRBJ2-7
V gene: TRBV4-3
CDR3 protein: CASSQVLSQAGYEQYF

J gene: TRBJ2-7
V gene: TRBV18
CDR3 protein: CASSPSGLEVLHF

J gene: TRBJ1-5
V gene: TRBV18
CDR3 protein: CASSPTQGFFNQPQHF

J gene: TRBJ1-5
V gene: TRBV11-2
CDR3 protein: CASSPGQGVWQPQHF

J gene: TRBJ2-7
V gene: TRBV7-2
CDR3 protein: CASRQTSGHPYEQYF

J gene: TRBJ2-5
V gene: TRBV6-1
CDR3 protein: CASSERVGGARQETQYF

J gene: TRBJ2-2
V gene: TRBV7-3
CDR3 protein: CASSLFGGSTGELFF

J gene: TRBJ1-5
V gene: TRBV7-9
CDR3 protein: CASSLEGGRAGNQPQHF

J gene: TRBJ2-3
V gene: TRBV19
CDR3 protein: CASSWTSGVDTQYF

J gene: TRBJ2-2
V gene: TRBV28
CDR3 protein: CASSASGLLGDTTGELFF

J gene: TRBJ1-1
V gene: TRBV11-3
CDR3 protein: CASSLLFPRTNTEAFF

J gene: TRBJ1-2
V gene: TRBV28
CDR3 protein: CASIPGGVAGYTF

J gene: TRBJ1-2
V gene: TRBV3-1
CDR3 protein: CASSPNRQNYGYTF

J gene: TRBJ2-1
V gene: TRBV7-2
CDR3 protein: CASSLVLSNSGTPFF

J gene: TRBJ2-5
V gene: TRBV7-3
CDR3 protein: CASSPAAQETQYF

J gene: TRBJ2-2
V gene: TRBV20-1
CDR3 protein: CSARADGLSNTGELFF

J gene: TRBJ1-6
V gene: TRBV7-3
CDR3 protein: CASSLRQGFSPLHF

J gene: TRBJ1-3
V gene: TRBV4-2
CDR3 protein: CASSPRLRSGNTIYF

J gene: TRBJ2-3
V gene: TRBV12-3/TRBV12-4
CDR3 protein: CASRKRGGGGDTQYF

J gene: TRBJ1-5
V gene: TRBV19
CDR3 protein: CASRGLKGSNQPQHF

J gene: TRBJ1-5
V gene: TRBV29-1
CDR3 protein: CSVEAGINQPQHF

J gene: TRBJ1-1
V gene: TRBV29-1
CDR3 protein: CSVPGQGNTEAFF

J gene: TRBJ2-2
V gene: TRBV28
CDR3 protein: CASTVTNTGELFF

J gene: TRBJ1-2
V gene: TRBV27
CDR3 protein: CASSPSTGWNGYTF

J gene: TRBJ1-2
V gene: TRBV28
CDR3 protein: CASGSSGGNYGYTF

J gene: TRBJ2-7
V gene: TRBV5-1
CDR3 protein: CASSLALTGKGDEQYF

J gene: TRBJ2-7
V gene: TRBV27
CDR3 protein: CASSTAGGYEQYF

J gene: TRBJ2-2
V gene: TRBV7-2
CDR3 protein: CASSLVQTPTGELFF

J gene: TRBJ2-1
V gene: TRBV7-9
CDR3 protein: CASSPEGYNEQFF